This T cell receptor (beta chain) was obtained from a study of cytomegalovirus exposure and HLA in healthy donors. Study-level information: Membership in the Caucasian-associated ancestry cluster was found for around 85% of roughly 400 genotyped donors.

About this clone itself: Its matching antigen is unknown.

The CDR3 spans 15 residues. V was pared by 1 base and J by 5 bases, with 8 bases of the junction left unmatched. Germline-derived CDR1 and CDR2 are SGDLS and YYNGEE. Each donor was nominally healthy when sampled (though unrecorded immune exposures were likely). PCR used 60 Vbeta primers and 13 Jbeta primers. Repertoires were generated with immunoSEQ multiplex PCR, while TCRdb's copy carries only in-frame clones and drops some. The ten most abundant clones cover about 0.5% of a sample with 80,000 to 100,000 clones. General study points: Later analysis showed most CMV-associated TCR beta chains appearing HLA-restricted. According to the study, approximately 150 TCR beta chains were cytomegalovirus-associated.

The chain uses TRBV9 and TRBJ2-5, with 7 bases identical to TRBD2. Sequencing used PBMCs. This TCR was sampled from a man in his forties or fifties in good health and CMV-seronegative. The CDR3 loop reads CASSVSGGEFETQYF. Written as DNA, the CDR3 is TGTGCCAGCAGCGTATCTGGGGGGGAGTTTGAGACCCAGTACTTC. The whole variable domain, remainder taken from reference TRBV9 and TRBJ2-5, is DSGVTQTPKHLITATGQRVTLRCSPRSGDLSVYWYQQSLDQGLQFLIQYYNGEERAKGNILERFSAQQFPDLHSELNLSSLELGDSALYFCASSVSGGEFETQYFGPGTRLLVL.